Following are 15 T cell receptor beta chains from one sample sequenced in a study of blood T cell repertoires in COVID-19. Only in-frame clones appear in the TCRdb table, and some are missing; sequencing was by immunoSEQ multiplex PCR. The sample lists just over 45,000 clones; over 70% were seen once. The sample comprised peripheral blood. All receptors derive from a human donor in a cohort sampled during active COVID-19.

The V call is TRBV7-3, the J call TRBJ1-5; D may be TRBD1 (5 bases). Per the germline V gene, CDR1 is SGHTA and CDR2 is FQGTGA. Trimming took 6 bases from V and 3 from J, leaving 18 bases between them. The CDR3 runs 16 residues. CDR3 nucleotides: TGTGCCAGCAGTATCCCAGGGATATGGGACAATCAGCCCCAGCATTTT. Encoded protein: CASSIPGIWDNQPQHF.

This clone occurred once. This chain links TRBV9 with TRBJ2-5, with 7 bases identical to TRBD2. Germline-derived CDR1 and CDR2 are SGDLS and YYNGEE. Unmatched junction bases numbered 3, after V lost 0 bases and J lost 1 base. The CDR3 covers 15 residues. Here the CDR3 DNA reads TGTGCCAGCAGCGTAGCGGGGGGAATCCAAGAGACCCAGTACTTC. As protein: CASSVAGGIQETQYF.

In its sample, this clone was seen a few times. The chain couples TRBV19 to TRBJ2-2, with 7 bases that match TRBD1. V lost 2 bases, J lost 6 bases, and 6 bases stayed unmatched. There are 15 residues in the CDR3. CDR1 and CDR2 from the germline V gene are LNHDA and SQIVND (reference sequence). This CDR3 is CASSIPGQSAGELFF. The CDR3 bases are TGTGCCAGTAGTATACCGGGACAGAGCGCCGGGGAGCTGTTTTTT.

The V and J genes are TRBV7-6 and TRBJ2-5, with 7 bases that match TRBD1. CDR1 and CDR2 (germline): SGHVS, FNYEAQ. The CDR3 has 16 amino acids. The J segment lost 4 bases and the V segment lost 8 bases, leaving 16 bases of the junction unmatched. The CDR3 reads CASWGPGTDRGETQYF. DNA for the CDR3: TGTGCCAGCTGGGGTCCCGGGACAGACCGGGGAGAGACCCAGTACTTC. The full variable domain, its missing parts supplied by reference TRBV7-6 and TRBJ2-5, is GAGVSQSPRYKVTKRGQDVALRCDPISGHVSLYWYRQALGQGPEFLTYFNYEAQQDKSGLPNDRFSAERPEGSISTLTIQRTEQRDSAMYRCASWGPGTDRGETQYFGPGTRLLVL.

This clone came up a few times. This rearrangement joins TRBV7-9 to TRBJ2-7; weak D call: TRBD2 (6 bases). Deletions cut 1 base from V and 1 base from J, with 11 bases between. The CDR3 extends over 15 amino acids. The germline V gene has CDR1 SEHNR and CDR2 FQNEAQ (reference sequence). For the CDR3, the DNA is TGTGCCAGCAGCTTAGGGAGGGGACCTTCCTACGAGCAGTACTTC. It yields the protein CASSLGRGPSYEQYF.

The chain links TRBV7-9 to TRBJ2-7; a weak D match, TRBD1 (5 bases). Germline CDR1 and CDR2: SEHNR and FQNEAQ (reference sequence). The length of the CDR3 is 14 residues. V shed 0 bases and J shed 7 bases, with 13 bases lying between them. In DNA, the CDR3 is TGTGCCAGCAGCTTAGCGCCCAATAGGGGTGAGCAGTACTTC. Protein: CASSLAPNRGEQYF.

The rearrangement joins TRBV6-1 to TRBJ2-7, with 11 nucleotides matching TRBD2. This CDR3 contains 20 residues. Germline loops: CDR1 MNHNS, CDR2 SASEGT. V gave up 3 bases and J gave up 4 bases; unmatched junction bases: 20. The CDR3 sequence: CASSETMASGRLFYRYEQYF. Here the CDR3 DNA reads TGTGCCAGCAGTGAGACAATGGCTAGCGGGAGGTTGTTCTATCGGTACGAGCAGTACTTC.

The rearrangement joins TRBV6-4 to TRBJ2-3; a weak D match, TRBD1 (5 bases). Trimming shortened V by 3 bases and J by 2 bases, and 18 bases separated the two germline ends. The CDR3 spans 17 residues. In germline, CDR1 is MRHNA, CDR2 SNTAGT. In DNA, the CDR3 is TGTGCCAGCAGTGATGTCTGGACAAGGAAACCCACAGATACGCAGTATTTT. It encodes CASSDVWTRKPTDTQYF.

The rearrangement links TRBV5-5 to TRBJ1-1; no definite D call. Germline V lookup: CDR1 SGHKS, CDR2 YYEKEE (reference sequence). The CDR3 extends over 15 amino acids. Deletions cut 1 base from V and 0 bases from J, with 10 bases between. CDR3 DNA sequence: TGTGCCAGCAGCTTGTATGTCAACATGAACACTGAAGCTTTCTTT. Translating gives CASSLYVNMNTEAFF.

This clone was seen a handful of times. The genes are TRBV12-3 or TRBV12-4 and TRBJ2-7; 10 positions agree with TRBD2. The CDR3 consists of 13 residues. V shed 8 bases and J 2 bases; nucleotides not matched to a gene: 3. CDR3 amino acids: CASGTSGTYEQYF. DNA for the CDR3: TGTGCCAGCGGCACTAGCGGGACCTACGAGCAGTACTTC.

The rearrangement uses TRBV11-2 and TRBJ2-1; 8 bases fit TRBD2. The V and J ends lost 5 bases and 9 bases, in that order; junction bases with no gene match: 3. The CDR3 contains 12 residues. Per germline, CDR1 SGHAT and CDR2 FQNNGV. The CDR3 sequence: CASSEGLGEQFF. CDR3 nucleotide sequence: TGTGCCAGCAGCGAGGGACTAGGTGAGCAGTTCTTC.

V and J are TRBV2 and TRBJ1-5; D is perhaps TRBD1 (5 bases). V lost 6 bases to trimming and J lost 0 bases, with 6 bases between them. Germline CDR1 and CDR2: SNHLY and FYNNEI. This CDR3 is 13 amino acids long. In DNA form, the CDR3 reads TGTGCCAGCAGGGGACTTAGCAATCAGCCCCAGCATTTT. Translated, it gives CASRGLSNQPQHF. Filled out from reference TRBV2 and TRBJ1-5, the complete variable domain reads EPEVTQTPSHQVTQMGQEVILRCVPISNHLYFYWYRQILGQKVEFLVSFYNNEISEKSEIFDDQFSVERPDGSNFTLKIRSTKLEDSAMYFCASRGLSNQPQHFGDGTRLSIL.

V usage is TRBV28 and J usage is TRBJ2-7, with unresolved D. Germline loops: CDR1 MDHEN, CDR2 SYDVKM. This CDR3 spans 13 amino acids. With 1 base removed from V and 3 bases from J, the gap between germline ends came to 7 bases. CDR3 in amino acids: CASSLSHNYEQYF. The CDR3 nucleotides are TGTGCCAGCAGTTTATCCCACAACTACGAGCAGTACTTC.

The rearrangement links TRBV6-5 to TRBJ2-1, with TRBD2 matching 11 bases. The trim removed 4 bases at V and 8 bases at J, leaving 7 bases unmatched. Germline assignment: CDR1 MNHEY and CDR2 SVGAGI. CDR3 size: 15 residues. The CDR3 coding sequence is TGTGCCAGCAGTTCCACTAGCGGGGGTGACTATGAGCAGTTCTTC. Its protein product is CASSSTSGGDYEQFF.

The CDR3 here is CASSAGLADTQYF. CDR3 nucleotide sequence: TGTGCCAGCAGCGCGGGACTGGCAGATACGCAGTATTTT. V gene TRBV7-2 combines with J gene TRBJ2-3, with D perhaps TRBD2 (6 bases). Germline V gene data show CDR1 as SGHTA and CDR2 as FQGNSA. The CDR3 extends over 13 amino acids. Trimming took 5 bases from V and 4 from J, leaving 10 bases between them.